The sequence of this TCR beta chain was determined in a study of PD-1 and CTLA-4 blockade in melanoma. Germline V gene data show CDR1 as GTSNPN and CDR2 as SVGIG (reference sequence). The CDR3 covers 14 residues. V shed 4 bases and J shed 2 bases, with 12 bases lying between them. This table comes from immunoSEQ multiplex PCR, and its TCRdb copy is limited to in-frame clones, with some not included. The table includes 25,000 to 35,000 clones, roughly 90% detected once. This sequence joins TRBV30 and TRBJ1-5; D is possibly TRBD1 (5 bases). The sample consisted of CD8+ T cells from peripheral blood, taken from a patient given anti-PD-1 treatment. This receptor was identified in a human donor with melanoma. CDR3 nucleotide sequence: TGTGCCTGGACCCCAGGGATGGGCAATCAGCCCCAGCATTTT. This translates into CAWTPGMGNQPQHF.